This T cell receptor beta chain is drawn from a study of blood T cell repertoires in COVID-19. Study overall: Donors in the United States, Italy and Spain gave samples during acute or convalescent COVID-19. PBMCs, B-cell-depleted T cells, or T cells were the source of the cDNA or gDNA that made up the material.

CDR1 is MDHEN and CDR2 is SYDVKM in the germline V gene. The junction had 9 bases not matched to a gene; V was cut back by 7 bases and J by 6 bases. The CDR3 is made up of 14 amino acids. Clones were read by immunoSEQ multiplex PCR, and TCRdb kept only the in-frame ones, dropping some. Of around 120,000 clones listed, around 87% are singletons. The sequence was obtained from a woman in her sixties or seventies with acute or convalescent COVID-19. The rearrangement uses TRBV28 and TRBJ1-2; the match to TRBD1 covers 9 bases. The sequenced sample consisted of peripheral blood. The CDR3 nucleotides are TGTGCCAGCAACTCTCAGGGACAGGGACATGGCTACACCTTC. This sequence encodes CASNSQGQGHGYTF.